The sequence of this TCR beta chain was determined in a study of cytomegalovirus exposure and HLA in healthy donors. Generated by immunoSEQ multiplex PCR, the TCRdb table keeps only in-frame clones and is missing some. The sample yields over 60,000 clones, approximately 93% seen once. The V gene's germline CDR1 is LNHDA and CDR2 SQIVND (reference sequence). Trimming removed 6 bases from V and 0 bases from J, with 11 bases in between. This CDR3 contains 14 residues. The sequence was collected from a man younger than 35 in good health and CMV-seropositive. J is TRBJ1-2 and V is TRBV19; the D is unclear. The material sequenced was PBMCs. CDR3 DNA sequence: TGTGCCAGTAGCACCCCCGGGACTAACTATGGCTACACCTTC. Translating it yields CASSTPGTNYGYTF.